This T cell receptor beta chain was retrieved from a study of T cell changes during pregnancy in multiple sclerosis. Sequencing used immunoSEQ multiplex PCR; TCRdb keeps in-frame clones, though not all of them. In the table there are roughly 7,900 clones, 70% to 90% of which are singletons. This CDR3 is 14 amino acids long. V was shortened by 5 bases and J by 4 bases, with 14 bases between the two germline ends. Looked up from germline, CDR1 is SEHNR and CDR2 is FQNEAQ (reference sequence). The chain couples TRBV7-9 to TRBJ2-5, with D maybe TRBD2 (5 bases). The sequencing here drew on CD8+ T cells from peripheral blood mononuclear cells, taken in the first trimester of pregnancy. This clonotype was obtained from a female donor in good health, enrolled as a control in a pregnancy study. CDR3 nucleotides: TGTGCCAGCAGCACCGAACTAGGGCGAGAGACCCAGTACTTC. This sequence encodes CASSTELGRETQYF.